This T cell receptor (beta chain) originates from a study of blood T cell repertoires in COVID-19. Study context: Samples came from the United States, Italy and Spain, spanning acute and convalescent COVID-19. Nucleic acid was either cDNA or gDNA, and it came from T cells, B-cell-depleted T cells, or PBMCs.

With V trimmed by 6 bases and J by 5 bases, 7 bases remained unmatched. This CDR3 comprises 14 residues. Looked up from germline, CDR1 is MNHEY and CDR2 is SVGAGI. How the authors handled the data: Amplified reference gene primers provided the basis for estimating nucleated cell counts. The assay was immunoSEQ multiplex PCR, and TCRdb's table has in-frame clones only and misses some. V and J calls and clone size come straight from that table; D and trimming were deduced from the DNA. The data hold 390,000 or so clones, with 86% observed a single time. The sequence came from a young woman with active or convalescent COVID-19. This chain joins TRBV6-5 and TRBJ1-3; 7 bases are shared with TRBD1. The sequencing input was peripheral blood. CDR3 sequence (DNA): TGTGCCAGCAGCCCGACAGGGCAGAGAAACACCATATATTTT. Its protein is CASSPTGQRNTIYF.